The 17 T cell receptor beta chains below all came from one sample that was sequenced in a study of cytomegalovirus exposure and HLA in healthy donors. Primers included in the PCR were 60 Vbeta and 13 Jbeta primers. Clones were sequenced by immunoSEQ multiplex PCR, and TCRdb holds only the in-frame ones, with some missing. The repertoire holds around 88,000 clones, with around four fifths as singletons. The sample taken for sequencing was PBMCs. These receptors came from a woman aged 40-49 years in good health and CMV-seropositive.

The J gene is TRBJ2-3, the V gene TRBV5-6; tentatively, D is TRBD2 (6 bases). V was pared by 0 bases and J by 1 base, with 15 bases between. Germline-derived CDR1 and CDR2 are SGHDT and YYEEEE. The CDR3 has 17 residues. CDR3 region: CASSLVQEGLGTDTQYF. DNA of the CDR3: TGTGCCAGCAGCTTGGTTCAGGAGGGCTTAGGCACAGATACGCAGTATTTT.

The chain carries TRBV28 and TRBJ2-3; 10 nucleotides line up with TRBD2. CDR3 length: 16 amino acids. Per the germline V gene, CDR1 is MDHEN and CDR2 is SYDVKM. Trimming took 2 bases from V and 3 from J; bases not matched to a gene: 5. In DNA form, the CDR3 reads TGTGCCAGCAGTTTAGGGCTAGCGGGAGAGACAGATACGCAGTATTTT. This gives the protein CASSLGLAGETDTQYF.

The V and J genes are TRBV27 and TRBJ2-5, with 7 bases that match TRBD1. Germline V lookup: CDR1 MNHEY, CDR2 SMNVEV (reference sequence). J gave up 4 bases and V 5 bases, and 13 bases lay outside the gene matches. The CDR3 has 16 residues. CDR3 in DNA: TGTGCCAGCAGTCGGCAGGCACCAGGGGGACGAGAGACCCAGTACTTC. Translating it yields CASSRQAPGGRETQYF.

This CDR3 is CASSPLAGVEQFF. DNA of the CDR3: TGCGCCAGCAGCCCCTTAGCGGGAGTCGAGCAGTTCTTC. The chain joins TRBV5-1 to TRBJ2-1; 9 nucleotides match TRBD2. CDR1 is SGHRS and CDR2 is YFSETQ in the germline V gene. CDR3 length: 13 amino acids. V trimming: 4 bases; J trimming: 10 bases; junction bases outside the gene matches: 6.

The V call is TRBV7-9, the J call TRBJ1-1, with unresolved D. V lost 5 bases, J lost 1 base, and 8 bases lay in between. CDR1 is SEHNR, CDR2 FQNEAQ, per germline (reference sequence). The CDR3 is 13 residues long. This chain's CDR3 is CASSVSGNTEAFF. For the CDR3, the DNA is TGTGCCAGCAGCGTCTCAGGGAACACTGAAGCTTTCTTT.

The chain employs TRBV6-5 and TRBJ2-7, with D possibly matching TRBD1 (6 bases). Trimming removed 0 bases from V and 4 bases from J, with 16 bases in between. This CDR3 has 16 residues. The V gene's germline CDR1 is MNHEY and CDR2 SVGAGI. The CDR3 sequence is CASSYSIGQGKYEQYF. CDR3 DNA sequence: TGTGCCAGCAGTTACTCGATTGGGCAGGGGAAATACGAGCAGTACTTC.

The gene calls are TRBV6-1 and TRBJ1-6; weak D call: TRBD1 (6 bases). V was pared by 3 bases and J by 6 bases, with 12 bases between. The CDR3 sequence is 15 residues long. Germline values: CDR1 MNHNS, CDR2 SASEGT. The chain's CDR3 is CASSDSQGSNSPLHF. The CDR3 DNA follows: TGTGCCAGCAGTGATTCGCAGGGGTCTAATTCACCCCTCCACTTT.

The chain links TRBV30 to TRBJ1-1; 7 positions agree with TRBD1. The V and J ends lost 5 bases and 4 bases, in that order; junction bases with no gene match: 7. The CDR3 spans 13 residues. Germline values: CDR1 GTSNPN, CDR2 SVGIG (reference sequence). DNA for the CDR3: TGTGCCTGGGCCGACCAGGGGGGCACTGAAGCTTTCTTT. Translating gives CAWADQGGTEAFF.

This CDR3 is CASSLALAGDGGELFF. The CDR3 DNA is TGTGCCAGCAGCTTAGCCCTAGCGGGAGATGGCGGGGAGCTGTTTTTT. V is TRBV7-9 and J is TRBJ2-2; 10 bases map to TRBD2. V dropped 0 bases and J dropped 7; count of bases not matched to a gene: 5. Germline assignment: CDR1 SEHNR and CDR2 FQNEAQ (reference sequence). The CDR3 runs 16 residues.

This clone is a singleton in its sample. The V call is TRBV28, the J call TRBJ2-5; D gene unclear. CDR1 MDHEN and CDR2 SYDVKM come from the germline V gene. V was cut by 6 bases and J by 4 bases, with 3 bases left in between. The CDR3 consists of 10 residues. The CDR3 reads CASRRETQYF. The CDR3 bases are TGTGCCAGCAGGAGAGAGACCCAGTACTTC.

V gene TRBV6-1 combines with J gene TRBJ1-1; 8 bases match TRBD1. The junction had 5 bases not matched to a gene; V was cut back by 0 bases and J by 5 bases. CDR3 length equals 15 residues. CDR1 MNHNS and CDR2 SASEGT come from the germline V gene. In DNA form, the CDR3 reads TGTGCCAGCAGTGAAGCCGAAGACAGGGGAACTGAAGCTTTCTTT. It translates to CASSEAEDRGTEAFF.

The chain recombines TRBV4-1 with TRBJ2-7; D ambiguous. The CDR3 has 15 amino acids. Trimming took 4 bases from V and 2 from J, leaving 15 bases between them. From germline, CDR1 is MGHRA and CDR2 YSYEKL. The CDR3 here is CASSREPGDPYEQYF. In DNA form, the CDR3 reads TGCGCCAGCAGCCGTGAACCGGGTGATCCCTACGAGCAGTACTTC.

The chain employs TRBV11-2 and TRBJ2-2; 11 bases agree with TRBD2. V lost 5 bases and J lost 7; bases outside the gene matches: 9. Germline V gene sequence: CDR1 SGHAT, CDR2 FQNNGV. The CDR3 sequence is 16 residues long. This CDR3 is CASSPSLAGGLGELFF. In DNA, the CDR3 is TGTGCCAGCAGCCCCTCGCTAGCGGGAGGACTCGGGGAGCTGTTTTTT. The full variable domain, its missing parts supplied by reference TRBV11-2 and TRBJ2-2, is EAGVAQSPRYKIIEKRQSVAFWCNPISGHATLYWYQQILGQGPKLLIQFQNNGVVDDSQLPKDRFSAERLKGVDSTLKIQPAKLEDSAVYLCASSPSLAGGLGELFFGEGSRLTVL.

The chain links TRBV5-1 to TRBJ2-7; 8 positions agree with TRBD1. CDR1 and CDR2 (germline): SGHRS, YFSETQ. The CDR3 covers 15 residues. Trimming at V came to 3 bases and at J to 1 base, leaving 6 bases not matched to a gene. DNA of the CDR3: TGCGCCAGCAGCTATGGACAGGGTCTTTCCTACGAGCAGTACTTC. Its translation is CASSYGQGLSYEQYF.

The chain links TRBV28 to TRBJ2-3; 9 bases are shared with TRBD2. The germline gives CDR1 MDHEN, CDR2 SYDVKM. CDR3 length: 17 amino acids. With V trimmed by 0 bases and J by 1 base, 5 bases remained unmatched. The CDR3 DNA reads TGTGCCAGCAGTTTATGGGCTAGCGGGGCCGGCACAGATACGCAGTATTTT. Encoded protein: CASSLWASGAGTDTQYF.

The chain combines TRBV7-9 with TRBJ2-1, with 15 positions matching TRBD2. The CDR3 is made up of 17 amino acids. V shed 4 bases and J 5 bases; nucleotides not matched to a gene: 6. Germline CDR1 is SEHNR and CDR2 is FQNEAQ (reference sequence). CDR3 bases: TGTGCCAGCAGCTACGGACTAGCGGGAGGGATACACAATGAGCAGTTCTTC. Translated, it gives CASSYGLAGGIHNEQFF. Complete variable domain (other parts from reference TRBV7-9 and TRBJ2-1): DTGVSQNPRHKITKRGQNVTFRCDPISEHNRLYWYRQTLGQGPEFLTYFQNEAQLEKSRLLSDRFSAERPKGSFSTLEIQRTEQGDSAMYLCASSYGLAGGIHNEQFFGPGTRLTVL.

This chain joins TRBV9 and TRBJ1-4; D not certain. Germline loops: CDR1 SGDLS, CDR2 YYNGEE. CDR3 length: 15 amino acids. V shed 0 bases and J shed 3 bases, with 9 bases lying between them. The CDR3 bases are TGTGCCAGCAGCGTAGACGCAGGCTCTAATGAAAAACTGTTTTTT. Translating it yields CASSVDAGSNEKLFF.